This passage covers 30 T cell receptor beta chains from one sample sequenced in a study of human T cells and chemical hapten exposure. Sequencing started from total RNA isolated from unfractionated whole blood. TCRdb ran MiXCR on the 5' RACE reads and lists one entry per CDR3 protein. In the table there are about 81,000 distinct CDR3 sequences, less than 9.5% of which are singletons. These receptors all stem from a male donor in good health.

The chain couples TRBV7-2 to TRBJ2-7; TRBD2 aligns across 13 bases. Germline V gene data show CDR1 as SGHTA and CDR2 as FQGNSA. V was clipped by 3 bases and J by 0 bases; unmatched bases: 8. The CDR3 runs to 18 residues. DNA for the CDR3: TGTGCCAGCAGCTTTACGGGACTAGCGGGAATAAACTCCTACGAGCAGTACTTC. Residues: CASSFTGLAGINSYEQYF.

This clonotype was found many times. The chain's CDR3 is CSVEDGQGGSSYEQYF. CDR3 nucleotide sequence: TGCAGCGTTGAAGACGGACAGGGCGGTTCCTCCTACGAGCAGTACTTC. The J gene is TRBJ2-7, the V gene TRBV29-1; 8 nucleotides line up with TRBD1. V trimming: 0 bases; J trimming: 0 bases; junction bases outside the gene matches: 7. The CDR3 length is 16 residues. Looked up from germline, CDR1 is SQVTM and CDR2 is ANQGSEA.

This clonotype has at least ten counts. The gene calls are TRBV27 and TRBJ2-5, with a weak D call TRBD1 (8 bases). The V gene's germline CDR1 is MNHEY and CDR2 SMNVEV (reference sequence). The germline V and J ends were trimmed by 3 bases and 4 bases, with 18 bases remaining between them. The CDR3 loop spans 16 amino acids. The DNA for the CDR3 is TGTGCCAGCAGTTTCCTTACAGGGGGGAGGGGAGAGACCCAGTACTTC. Residues: CASSFLTGGRGETQYF.

The chain combines TRBV4-1 with TRBJ1-2; D remains unclear. This CDR3 contains 16 residues. V shed 1 base and J shed 10 bases, with 22 bases lying between them. Germline CDR1 reads MGHRA; CDR2 reads YSYEKL. The CDR3 loop reads CASSQVEISESGDYTF. The CDR3, as DNA: TGCGCCAGCAGCCAAGTGGAGATCTCCGAATCTGGTGACTACACCTTC.

The chain combines TRBV5-4 with TRBJ1-3, with no clear D. This CDR3 has 16 residues. V was pared by 1 base and J by 0 bases, with 11 bases between. Germline-derived CDR1 and CDR2 are SGHNT and YYREEE (reference sequence). CDR3 loop: CASSLFMGSSGNTIYF. The DNA for the CDR3 is TGTGCCAGCAGCTTGTTTATGGGTTCCTCTGGAAACACCATATATTTT.

A few counts support this clonotype. V gene TRBV10-2 combines with J gene TRBJ2-3; D remains ambiguous. This CDR3 has 15 amino acids. Germline V gives CDR1 WSHSY, CDR2 SAAADI. Trimming took 3 bases from V and 0 from J, leaving 10 bases between them. In nucleotides, the CDR3 is TGCGCCAGCAGTGATCGTAGCCTTAGCACAGATACGCAGTATTTT. Amino acids: CASSDRSLSTDTQYF.

This clonotype was recorded a few times. The CDR3 is CSVLEGETQYF. The CDR3 DNA sequence: TGCAGCGTTCTAGAAGGGGAGACCCAGTACTTC. V usage is TRBV29-1 and J usage is TRBJ2-5; no reliable D call. Germline V gives CDR1 SQVTM, CDR2 ANQGSEA. Trimming pared 5 bases from V and 5 bases from J, leaving 9 bases between. The CDR3 has 11 amino acids.

There are a few counts of this clonotype. This chain links TRBV10-3 with TRBJ2-2; D is possibly TRBD1 or TRBD2 (5 bases each). This CDR3 has 16 residues. The germline V gene encodes CDR1 ENHRY and CDR2 SYGVKD. Trimming cost V 10 bases and J 7 bases, with 25 bases left between them. The CDR3 spells CATGAFLARTHGELFF. CDR3 in DNA: TGTGCCACCGGGGCATTTCTGGCTAGAACCCACGGGGAGCTGTTTTTT.

The gene calls are TRBV7-2 and TRBJ2-7; TRBD1 aligns across 8 bases. Unmatched junction bases numbered 8, after V lost 1 base and J lost 3 bases. This CDR3 is 16 amino acids long. The germline V gene encodes CDR1 SGHTA and CDR2 FQGNSA. CDR3 nucleotides: TGTGCCAGCAGCTTAGAGAGGCAGGGGGCTCGCTACGAGCAGTACTTC. This encodes CASSLERQGARYEQYF. Filled out from reference TRBV7-2 and TRBJ2-7, the complete variable domain reads GAGVSQSPSNKVTEKGKDVELRCDPISGHTALYWYRQSLGQGLEFLIYFQGNSAPDKSGLPSDRFSAERTGGSVSTLTIQRTQQEDSAVYLCASSLERQGARYEQYFGPGTRLTVT.

Only a few counts were recorded for this clonotype. This chain joins TRBV19 and TRBJ1-6; D call uncertain. With 5 bases removed from V and 0 bases from J, the gap between germline ends came to 8 bases. The CDR3 is 15 amino acids. Germline CDR1 reads LNHDA; CDR2 reads SQIVND (reference sequence). DNA of the CDR3: TGTGCCAGTAGTGCCATCGGCTCCTATAATTCACCCCTCCACTTT. Amino acid sequence: CASSAIGSYNSPLHF.

This clonotype was recorded at least ten times. The V call is TRBV12-3 or TRBV12-4, the J call TRBJ2-3, with D uncertain. Trimming shortened V by 10 bases and J by 4 bases, and 12 bases separated the two germline ends. The CDR3 totals 12 residues. The CDR3 coding sequence is TGTGCCACCACCGCCACGGCAGATACGCAGTATTTT. Its translation is CATTATADTQYF.

This clonotype has just a few counts. The rearrangement links TRBV6-5 to TRBJ2-2; possibly TRBD2 for D (6 bases). This CDR3 has 13 residues. Germline lookup yields CDR1 MNHEY and CDR2 SVGAGI. Deletions cut 7 bases from V and 11 bases from J, with 17 bases between. This chain's CDR3 is CASMRDPDYELFF. The CDR3 DNA follows: TGTGCCAGCATGCGGGACCCAGATTATGAGCTGTTTTTT.

The table lists this clonotype with many counts. The chain combines TRBV10-3 with TRBJ2-2; D gene uncertain. V was clipped by 3 bases and J by 6 bases, with 11 bases between them. This CDR3 comprises 14 residues. The germline V gene encodes CDR1 ENHRY and CDR2 SYGVKD. The CDR3 spells CAISDSSAAGELFF. The CDR3 DNA reads TGTGCCATCAGTGACAGTTCGGCGGCCGGGGAGCTGTTTTTT.

The sample holds many counts of this clonotype. The CDR3 protein is CASSYTTAESPLHF. CDR3 in DNA: TGTGCCAGCAGTTACACGACAGCGGAGTCACCCCTCCACTTT. The V and J genes are TRBV6-5 and TRBJ1-6, with D perhaps TRBD1 (5 bases). V was pared by 2 bases and J by 10 bases, with 12 bases between. The germline gives CDR1 MNHEY, CDR2 SVGAGI. The CDR3 spans 14 residues.

This clonotype was seen many times. The chain joins TRBV4-2 to TRBJ1-1; D perhaps matches TRBD1 (5 bases). The CDR3 spans 13 residues. The germline CDR1 and CDR2 sequences are LGHNA and YNFKEQ. The V end was cut by 4 bases, the J end by 6 bases, with 12 bases between. As DNA, the CDR3 is TGTGCCAGCAGCCTCCGACAGATCGCTGAAGCTTTCTTT. Translation gives CASSLRQIAEAFF.

V and J are TRBV12-3 or TRBV12-4 and TRBJ1-4; D uncertain. The CDR3 contains 16 residues. Trimming cost V 4 bases and J 8 bases, with 20 bases left between them. The CDR3 loop is CASSSPSLGSREKLFF. The CDR3 nucleotides read TGTGCCAGCAGTTCCCCCTCGCTAGGGTCGAGGGAAAAACTGTTTTTT.

This clonotype was recorded many times. This chain links TRBV12-5 with TRBJ2-1; D not certain. There are 16 residues in the CDR3. CDR1 is LGHNT, CDR2 FRNRAP, per germline. Trimming shortened V by 1 base and J by 3 bases, and 13 bases separated the two germline ends. The CDR3 coding sequence is TGTGCTAGTGGTTTGGCCCTTGACTCTATCTACAATGAGCAGTTCTTC. Amino acid sequence: CASGLALDSIYNEQFF.

This clonotype was seen at least ten times. The V call is TRBV20-1, the J call TRBJ1-2; D remains ambiguous. Germline CDR1 is DFQATT and CDR2 is SNEGSKA (reference sequence). V was pared by 3 bases and J by 7 bases, with 12 bases between. The CDR3 loop spans 12 amino acids. CDR3 sequence (DNA): TGCAGTGCTAGTGAGCTCACCGGTGGCTACACCTTC. It translates to CSASELTGGYTF.

This clonotype was counted between two and nine times. This rearrangement joins TRBV7-2 to TRBJ1-6; maybe TRBD1 (6 bases). CDR1 and CDR2 (germline): SGHTA, FQGNSA. Trimming stripped 5 bases from V and 5 bases from J, with 13 bases between. The CDR3 spans 15 residues. In DNA, the CDR3 is TGTGCCAGCAGCCTCAGGGGAAGCAATAATTCACCCCTCCACTTT. This gives the protein CASSLRGSNNSPLHF.

This rearrangement joins TRBV7-9 to TRBJ1-2; D is unclear. The CDR3 loop spans 13 amino acids. Trimming took 6 bases from V and 0 from J, leaving 8 bases between them. CDR1 is SEHNR and CDR2 is FQNEAQ in the germline V gene (reference sequence). CDR3 amino acids: CASRARANYGYTF. CDR3 bases: TGTGCCAGCAGGGCCAGAGCTAACTATGGCTACACCTTC. The full variable domain, in which reference TRBV7-9 and TRBJ1-2 provide the parts outside the CDR3, is DTGVSQNPRHKITKRGQNVTFRCDPISEHNRLYWYRQTLGQGPEFLTYFQNEAQLEKSRLLSDRFSAERPKGSFSTLEIQRTEQGDSAMYLCASRARANYGYTFGSGTRLTVV.

This clonotype was seen many times. The chain is built from TRBV12-3 or TRBV12-4 and TRBJ2-7, with 7 bases fitting TRBD1. Germline trimming cut 1 base from V and 4 bases from J; bases unmatched to any gene: 1. This CDR3 contains 13 residues. The chain's CDR3 is CASSLGGQYEQYF. The CDR3 DNA is TGTGCCAGCAGTTTAGGGGGACAGTACGAGCAGTACTTC.

This clonotype occurred a few times. J is TRBJ2-7 and V is TRBV5-4; 7 nucleotides align to TRBD1. This CDR3 is built from 15 residues. J gave up 0 bases and V 1 base, and 4 bases lay outside the gene matches. CDR1 is SGHNT, CDR2 YYREEE, per germline (reference sequence). The CDR3, as DNA: TGTGCCAGCAGCTTGCGCCAGGGGGTCTCCTACGAGCAGTACTTC. Translation gives CASSLRQGVSYEQYF.

This clonotype was recorded at least ten times. The chain uses TRBV5-4 and TRBJ2-7; possibly TRBD1 for D (7 bases). The CDR3 runs 14 residues. Looked up from germline, CDR1 is SGHNT and CDR2 is YYREEE (reference sequence). With 2 bases removed from V and 6 bases from J, the gap between germline ends came to 15 bases. The CDR3 reads CASSFHRGGIEQYF. The CDR3 region has the DNA TGTGCCAGCAGCTTCCACAGGGGCGGGATCGAGCAGTACTTC.

The rearrangement links TRBV5-6 to TRBJ2-7; tentatively, D is TRBD1 or TRBD2 (7 bases each). The V end was cut by 0 bases, the J end by 4 bases, with 11 bases between. This CDR3 comprises 14 residues. Germline V gene data show CDR1 as SGHDT and CDR2 as YYEEEE. CDR3 sequence: CASSLVQGGYEQYF. As DNA, the CDR3 is TGTGCCAGCAGCTTGGTTCAGGGGGGGTACGAGCAGTACTTC.

This clonotype was recorded many times. The chain recombines TRBV14 with TRBJ1-6; D unclear. Germline V gene lookup returns CDR1 SGHDN and CDR2 FVKESK. Trimming left V 4 bases short and J 0 bases short, with 16 bases between. The CDR3 has 18 amino acids. The CDR3 coding sequence is TGTGCCAGCAGCCGGTACAAGGCGGGGAGCTCCTATAATTCACCCCTCCACTTT. Amino acid sequence: CASSRYKAGSSYNSPLHF. Complete variable domain (other parts from reference TRBV14 and TRBJ1-6): EAGVTQFPSHSVIEKGQTVTLRCDPISGHDNLYWYRRVMGKEIKFLLHFVKESKQDESGMPNNRFLAERTGGTYSTLKVQPAELEDSGVYFCASSRYKAGSSYNSPLHFGNGTRLTVT.

This clonotype was observed many times. The V call is TRBV7-9, the J call TRBJ2-2; D may be TRBD1 (7 bases). CDR3 size: 16 residues. Trimming shortened V by 5 bases and J by 6 bases, and 19 bases separated the two germline ends. Germline V lookup: CDR1 SEHNR, CDR2 FQNEAQ (reference sequence). CDR3 DNA: TGTGCCAGCAGCCCGGAGGGGGCTAGCCGGCCCGGGGAGCTGTTTTTT. Translation: CASSPEGASRPGELFF.

This clonotype was seen only a few times. This sequence joins TRBV6-1 and TRBJ2-5, with 10 bases matching TRBD2. The germline gives CDR1 MNHNS, CDR2 SASEGT. V shed 2 bases, J shed 3 bases, and the junction held 3 bases outside the gene matches. The length of the CDR3 is 15 residues. The CDR3 bases are TGTGCCAGCAGTGAACTCACTAGCGGGGAAGAGACCCAGTACTTC. Translated: CASSELTSGEETQYF.

On this clonotype: A much larger clone lies a single base off, so this may be a read error. The chain uses TRBV7-9 and TRBJ2-3; 7 positions match TRBD1. The CDR3 loop spans 15 amino acids. Germline V gene data show CDR1 as SEHNR and CDR2 as FQNEAQ (reference sequence). The CDR3 loop is CASSLTGVVSDTKYF. In DNA, the CDR3 is TGTGCCAGCAGCTTAACAGGGGTGGTTTCAGATACGAAGTATTTT.

This clonotype was picked up a small number of times. The chain recombines TRBV5-1 with TRBJ1-2; tentative D call: TRBD1 (6 bases). Trimming took 0 bases from V and 2 from J, leaving 11 bases between them. There are 15 residues in the CDR3. Germline loops: CDR1 SGHRS, CDR2 YFSETQ. The CDR3 DNA is TGCGCCAGCAGCTTGGGTTTGGGGGCAAACTATGGCTACACCTTC. Translation gives CASSLGLGANYGYTF.

Here the CDR3 DNA reads TGTGCCAGCAGTACGACAGGGGGCACCTATAATTCACCCCTCCACTTT. Encoded protein: CASSTTGGTYNSPLHF. The chain uses TRBV27 and TRBJ1-6; 10 bases map to TRBD1. With V trimmed by 5 bases and J by 2 bases, 3 bases remained unmatched. This CDR3 comprises 16 residues. Per the germline V gene, CDR1 is MNHEY and CDR2 is SMNVEV (reference sequence).